Each of the 25 T cell receptor beta chains below was sequenced from the same sample in a study of shared clonotypes between healthy human individuals. Only in-frame clones appear in the TCRdb table, and some are missing; sequencing was by immunoSEQ multiplex PCR. The repertoire holds about 680,000 clones, with 74% as singletons. Sequences were obtained from memory CD4+ T cells sorted from blood. Described subset: CD45RA-negative fraction. These TCRs come from a young woman in good health.

The chain recombines TRBV28 with TRBJ2-1; 9 nucleotides agree with TRBD2. Germline CDR1 is MDHEN and CDR2 is SYDVKM. V was clipped by 1 base and J by 10 bases; unmatched bases: 8. The CDR3 has 15 residues. CDR3 nucleotide sequence: TGTGCCAGCAGTTTATCTGGGACTAGCTTAAGGGAGCAGTTCTTC. Its translation is CASSLSGTSLREQFF.

This clone occurred a few times. This sequence joins TRBV6-5 and TRBJ1-5; no clear D. Per germline, CDR1 MNHEY and CDR2 SVGAGI. This CDR3 comprises 13 residues. V lost 5 bases and J lost 6, with 11 bases in between. The CDR3 region has the DNA TGTGCCAGCAGTAGGGTCCTAGGTCAGCCCCAGCATTTT. Translation gives CASSRVLGQPQHF.

In its sample, this clone was seen a few times. This sequence joins TRBV4-1 and TRBJ2-2; 10 bases are a match to TRBD1. With 5 bases clipped from V and 6 bases from J, the junction kept 6 bases outside the gene matches. The CDR3 sequence is 15 residues long. The germline V gene has CDR1 MGHRA and CDR2 YSYEKL. The CDR3: CASSSRTGGPGELFF. CDR3 sequence (DNA): TGCGCCAGCAGCTCGCGGACAGGGGGGCCCGGGGAGCTGTTTTTT.

The chain uses TRBV5-1 and TRBJ2-3, with D maybe TRBD2 (5 bases). V was pared by 0 bases and J by 5 bases, with 13 bases between. Germline CDR1 SGHRS, CDR2 YFSETQ. The CDR3 covers 15 residues. The CDR3, as DNA: TGCGCCAGCAGCTTGGGTCCTCTAGCAGTAGATACGCAGTATTTT. Residues: CASSLGPLAVDTQYF.

This clone occurred a few times. V and J are TRBV7-9 and TRBJ1-5; D is unresolved. Deletions cut 1 base from V and 4 bases from J, with 5 bases between. The germline gives CDR1 SEHNR, CDR2 FQNEAQ (reference sequence). The CDR3 totals 13 residues. DNA for the CDR3: TGTGCCAGCAGCTTAGACCCGAATCAGCCCCAGCATTTT. Its protein product is CASSLDPNQPQHF.

The chain links TRBV9 to TRBJ2-1, with 8 bases identical to TRBD2. CDR3 length equals 15 residues. Germline loops: CDR1 SGDLS, CDR2 YYNGEE. The V and J ends lost 0 bases and 4 bases, in that order; junction bases with no gene match: 3. The CDR3 bases are TGTGCCAGCAGCGTAGGGCAGCGGGGGTACAATGAGCAGTTCTTC. Amino acids: CASSVGQRGYNEQFF.

As regards this clone: This likely reflects a read error, since a far larger clone is one base away. Different DNA sequences within this sample yield the same CDR3. This chain uses TRBV5-1 with TRBJ2-1, with 10 bases fitting TRBD2. CDR1 and CDR2 from the germline V gene are SGHRS and YFSETQ. CDR3 length: 15 residues. V was pared by 1 base and J by 4 bases, with 2 bases of the junction left unmatched. This CDR3 reads CASSLPSGSYNEQFF. In DNA form, the CDR3 reads TGCGCCAGCAGCTTGCCTAGCGGGAGTTACAATGAGCAGTTCTTC.

V gene TRBV4-1 combines with J gene TRBJ1-2, with a possible D match to TRBD1 (6 bases). This CDR3 comprises 15 residues. CDR1 is MGHRA and CDR2 is YSYEKL in the germline V gene. The germline V and J ends were trimmed by 0 bases and 1 base, with 9 bases remaining between them. The CDR3 DNA is TGCGCCAGCAGCCAAGAGGGGGCGGTTAACTATGGCTACACCTTC. Translation: CASSQEGAVNYGYTF.

Of note for this clone: A much larger clone differs from this one at a single base, so this may be a read error. The V call is TRBV11-3, the J call TRBJ2-3; tentatively, D is TRBD2 (6 bases). Germline V CDR1 and CDR2: SGHNT, YENEEA. The CDR3 contains 14 residues. V was clipped by 2 bases and J by 0 bases, with 6 bases between them. The CDR3 sequence is CASSLSGSTDTQYF. CDR3 DNA: TGTGCCAGCAGCTTAAGCGGGAGCACAGATACGCAGTATTTT.

The chain links TRBV5-4 to TRBJ2-1; no clear D gene. The CDR3 runs 16 residues. Trimming shortened V by 4 bases and J by 0 bases, and 14 bases separated the two germline ends. Per the germline V gene, CDR1 is SGHNT and CDR2 is YYREEE (reference sequence). CDR3 sequence reads: CASSETLGYSYNEQFF. The CDR3 coding sequence is TGTGCCAGCAGCGAAACCCTAGGATACTCCTACAATGAGCAGTTCTTC.

In this sample, this clone turned up once. V usage is TRBV5-1 and J usage is TRBJ1-2; weak D call: TRBD1 (5 bases). Germline CDR1 SGHRS, CDR2 YFSETQ. V dropped 3 bases and J dropped 1 base, with 22 bases sitting between them. This CDR3 has 18 residues. The CDR3 spells CASSSPREGSSYNYGYTF. The CDR3 DNA reads as TGCGCCAGCAGCTCCCCTCGGGAGGGGTCCTCTTATAACTATGGCTACACCTTC.

This clone was seen a handful of times. V and J are TRBV18 and TRBJ1-1, with no clear D. The CDR3 runs to 15 residues. Germline CDR1 KGHSH, CDR2 LQKENI. V lost 0 bases to trimming and J lost 1 base, with 9 bases between them. The CDR3: CASSPPATWNTEAFF. CDR3 coding DNA: TGTGCCAGCTCACCACCGGCGACGTGGAACACTGAAGCTTTCTTT.

About this clone itself: One junction end disagrees with the germline gene, perhaps due to a read error. This sequence joins TRBV15 and TRBJ2-7; D possibly corresponds to TRBD1 (6 bases). Germline lookup yields CDR1 LNHNV and CDR2 YYDKDF (reference sequence). This CDR3 has 16 residues. The CDR3 sequence: CATSRDQGRPSNEQYF. CDR3 DNA sequence: TGTGCCACCAGCAGAGATCAGGGGCGCCCCTCCAACGAGCAGTACTTC. The full variable domain, rest sourced from reference TRBV15 and TRBJ2-7, is DAMVIQNPRYQVTQFGKPVTLSCSQTLNHNVMYWYQQKSSQAPKLLFHYYDKDFNNEADTPDNFQSRRPNTSFCFLDIRSPGLGDTAMYLCATSRDQGRPSNEQYFGPGTRLTVT.

The genes are TRBV5-1 and TRBJ2-7; perhaps D is TRBD1 or TRBD2 (5 bases each). The length of the CDR3 is 15 residues. Trimming cost V 5 bases and J 5 bases, with 20 bases left between them. CDR1 SGHRS and CDR2 YFSETQ come from the germline V gene. CDR3 loop: CASRPTVLGENEQYF. CDR3 in DNA: TGCGCCAGCAGGCCCACCGTCCTAGGGGAGAACGAGCAGTACTTC.

This clone occurred a few times. This chain joins TRBV4-2 and TRBJ2-1; 8 bases align to TRBD2. This CDR3 is 19 amino acids long. Germline assignment: CDR1 LGHNA and CDR2 YNFKEQ. V was pared by 0 bases and J by 0 bases, with 10 bases of the junction left unmatched. The CDR3 loop reads CASSQDTRGAGASYNEQFF. Here the CDR3 DNA reads TGTGCCAGCAGCCAAGATACGAGAGGAGCGGGAGCCTCCTACAATGAGCAGTTCTTC.

This chain joins TRBV7-9 and TRBJ2-7, with D perhaps being TRBD1 or TRBD2 (5 bases each). Germline V CDR1 and CDR2: SEHNR, FQNEAQ (reference sequence). Trimming stripped 5 bases from V and 5 bases from J, with 16 bases between. This CDR3 has 14 amino acids. The CDR3 sequence is CASSPLGVSHEQYF. The CDR3 bases are TGTGCCAGCAGCCCCTTGGGGGTATCCCACGAGCAGTACTTC.

On this clone itself: Other DNA sequences in the same sample also yield this CDR3. V gene TRBV5-1 combines with J gene TRBJ2-3; D gene unclear. The CDR3 totals 12 residues. Germline values: CDR1 SGHRS, CDR2 YFSETQ. Trimming cost V 0 bases and J 2 bases, with 1 base left between them. The CDR3 region is CASSLVTDTQYF. As DNA, the CDR3 is TGCGCCAGCAGCTTGGTCACAGATACGCAGTATTTT.

This chain links TRBV28 with TRBJ1-1, with TRBD1 matching 9 bases. The V gene's germline CDR1 is MDHEN and CDR2 SYDVKM. J gave up 7 bases and V 6 bases, and 15 bases lay outside the gene matches. CDR3 size: 16 residues. CDR3 loop: CASSLRDRDNVGEAFF. In nucleotides, the CDR3 is TGTGCCAGCAGCCTCCGGGACAGGGATAATGTGGGTGAAGCTTTCTTT.

On this clone: Additional DNA sequences in this sample encode the identical CDR3. The V gene is TRBV10-3, the J gene TRBJ1-3; D remains unclear. The CDR3 totals 12 residues. With 5 bases removed from V and 4 bases from J, the gap between germline ends came to 6 bases. The germline V gene encodes CDR1 ENHRY and CDR2 SYGVKD. CDR3 sequence reads: CAISLEGNTIYF. The CDR3 DNA follows: TGTGCCATCAGTCTTGAAGGAAACACCATATATTTT.

J is TRBJ1-2 and V is TRBV27; 8 bases map to TRBD1. Germline CDR1 reads MNHEY; CDR2 reads SMNVEV (reference sequence). This CDR3 has 15 residues. V lost 9 bases and J lost 0; bases outside the gene matches: 9. This CDR3 reads CASSDRASANYGYTF. The CDR3 DNA sequence: TGTGCCAGTTCGGACAGGGCCTCCGCTAACTATGGCTACACCTTC.

This clone was observed once. The J gene is TRBJ2-1, the V gene TRBV7-9; 7 nucleotides agree with TRBD2. This CDR3 has 15 residues. Unmatched junction bases numbered 4, after V lost 1 base and J lost 4 bases. Germline V gene lookup returns CDR1 SEHNR and CDR2 FQNEAQ (reference sequence). Here the CDR3 DNA reads TGTGCCAGCAGCTTAGTTCTAGCGGATTACAATGAGCAGTTCTTC. Its translation: CASSLVLADYNEQFF.

This chain connects TRBV7-8 to TRBJ1-5; D is unresolved. The CDR3 contains 13 residues. Deletions cut 2 bases from V and 6 bases from J, with 8 bases between. Germline V CDR1 and CDR2: SGHVS, FQNEAQ. The DNA of the CDR3 is TGTGCCAGCAGCTTAAGGTGGGTTCAGCCCCAGCATTTT. Its protein product is CASSLRWVQPQHF.

V gene TRBV27 combines with J gene TRBJ2-3; the match to TRBD2 covers 7 bases. Germline loops: CDR1 MNHEY, CDR2 SMNVEV (reference sequence). The CDR3 has 14 amino acids. V trimming: 6 bases; J trimming: 1 base; junction bases outside the gene matches: 4. CDR3 residues: CASRREHRTDTQYF. In DNA, the CDR3 is TGTGCCAGCAGGCGGGAGCACCGCACAGATACGCAGTATTTT.

The chain has TRBV7-2 and TRBJ2-3, with D unclear. This CDR3 region has 15 residues. The V gene's germline CDR1 is SGHTA and CDR2 FQGNSA. Deletions cut 8 bases from V and 2 bases from J, with 17 bases between. The CDR3 region has the DNA TGTGCCAGCGGGAAGAATGCACTTATCACAGATACGCAGTATTTT. This translates into CASGKNALITDTQYF. The whole variable domain, filled in from reference TRBV7-2 and TRBJ2-3, reads GAGVSQSPSNKVTEKGKDVELRCDPISGHTALYWYRQSLGQGLEFLIYFQGNSAPDKSGLPSDRFSAERTGGSVSTLTIQRTQQEDSAVYLCASGKNALITDTQYFGPGTRLTVL.

In the case of this clone: Other DNA sequences in the sample encode the same CDR3. The chain is built from TRBV2 and TRBJ2-5; D is unresolved. Germline V gene data show CDR1 as SNHLY and CDR2 as FYNNEI. With 3 bases removed from V and 3 bases from J, the gap between germline ends came to 2 bases. This CDR3 region has 11 residues. CDR3 sequence reads: CASSEEETQYF. CDR3 in DNA: TGTGCCAGCAGTGAGGAAGAGACCCAGTACTTC.